This T cell receptor (beta chain) was identified in a study of T cell changes during pregnancy in multiple sclerosis. Trimming cost V 0 bases and J 3 bases, with 12 bases left between them. Germline values: CDR1 MNHNY, CDR2 SVGAGI (reference sequence). There are 15 residues in the CDR3. Libraries were prepared by immunoSEQ multiplex PCR; TCRdb keeps only in-frame clonotypes and omits some of them. In the table there are some 99,000 clones, roughly 94% of which are singletons. The clonotype comes from a female donor in good health, enrolled as a control in a pregnancy study. The starting material was peripheral blood, obtained after pregnancy. This chain uses TRBV6-6 with TRBJ2-7; no clear D. The CDR3 loop reads CASSYSGPEYYEQYF. The CDR3 region has the DNA TGTGCCAGCAGTTACTCGGGCCCCGAGTACTACGAGCAGTACTTC.